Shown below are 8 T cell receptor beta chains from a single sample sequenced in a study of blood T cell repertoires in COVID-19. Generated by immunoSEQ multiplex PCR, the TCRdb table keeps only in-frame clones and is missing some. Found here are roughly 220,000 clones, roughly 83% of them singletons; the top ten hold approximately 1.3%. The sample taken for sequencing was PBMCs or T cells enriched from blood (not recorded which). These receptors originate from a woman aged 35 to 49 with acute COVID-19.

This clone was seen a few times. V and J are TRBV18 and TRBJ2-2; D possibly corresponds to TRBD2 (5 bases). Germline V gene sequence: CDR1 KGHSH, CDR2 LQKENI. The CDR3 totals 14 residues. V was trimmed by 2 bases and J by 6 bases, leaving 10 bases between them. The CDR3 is CASSPVSGSGELFF. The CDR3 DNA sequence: TGTGCCAGCTCACCAGTATCGGGATCCGGGGAGCTGTTTTTT.

The CDR3 nucleotides are TGTGCCAGCAGCCAAGAGACACCCGGGGCTGAAGCTTTCTTT. Its translation: CASSQETPGAEAFF. This chain joins TRBV14 and TRBJ1-1, with D unclear. V was cut by 0 bases and J by 6 bases, with 11 bases left in between. The CDR3 has 14 residues. Germline CDR1 reads SGHDN; CDR2 reads FVKESK.

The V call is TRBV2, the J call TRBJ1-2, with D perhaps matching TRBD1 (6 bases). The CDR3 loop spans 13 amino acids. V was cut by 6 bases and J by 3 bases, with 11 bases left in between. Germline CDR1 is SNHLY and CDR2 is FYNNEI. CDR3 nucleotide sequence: TGTGCCAGCAGGGAGGACAGTGACTATGGCTACACCTTC. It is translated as CASREDSDYGYTF.

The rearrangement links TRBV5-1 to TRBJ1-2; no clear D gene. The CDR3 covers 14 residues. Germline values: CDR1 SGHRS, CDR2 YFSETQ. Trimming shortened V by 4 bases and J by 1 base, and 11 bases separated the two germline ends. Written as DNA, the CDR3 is TGCGCCAGCAGCCGAGGGATCATTAACTATGGCTACACCTTC. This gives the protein CASSRGIINYGYTF.

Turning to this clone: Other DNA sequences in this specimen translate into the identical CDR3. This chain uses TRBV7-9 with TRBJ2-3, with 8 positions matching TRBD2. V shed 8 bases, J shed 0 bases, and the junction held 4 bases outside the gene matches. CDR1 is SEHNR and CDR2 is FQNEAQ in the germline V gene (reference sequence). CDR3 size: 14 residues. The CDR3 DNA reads TGTGCCAGCCTGGCGGGGGGTAGCACAGATACGCAGTATTTT. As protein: CASLAGGSTDTQYF.

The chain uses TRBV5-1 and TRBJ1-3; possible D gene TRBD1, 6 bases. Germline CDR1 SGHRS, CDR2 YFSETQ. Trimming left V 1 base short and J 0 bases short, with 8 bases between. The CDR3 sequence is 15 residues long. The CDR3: CASSLSTGSGNTIYF. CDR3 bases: TGCGCCAGCAGCTTGTCGACAGGCTCTGGAAACACCATATATTTT.

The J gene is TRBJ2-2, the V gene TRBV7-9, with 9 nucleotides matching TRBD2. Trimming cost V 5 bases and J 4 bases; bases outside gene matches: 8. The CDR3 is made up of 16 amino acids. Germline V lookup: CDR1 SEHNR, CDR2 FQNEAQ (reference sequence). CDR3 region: CASSPVAGAGTGELFF. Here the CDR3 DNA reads TGTGCCAGCAGCCCAGTAGCGGGGGCGGGCACCGGGGAGCTGTTTTTT.

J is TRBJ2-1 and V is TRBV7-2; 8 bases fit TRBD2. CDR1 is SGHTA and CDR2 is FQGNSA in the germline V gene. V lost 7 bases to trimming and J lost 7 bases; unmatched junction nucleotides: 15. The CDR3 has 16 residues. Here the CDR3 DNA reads TGTGCCAGCAACTCCAATGAGCGGGAGCGATATAATGAGCAGTTCTTC. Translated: CASNSNERERYNEQFF.